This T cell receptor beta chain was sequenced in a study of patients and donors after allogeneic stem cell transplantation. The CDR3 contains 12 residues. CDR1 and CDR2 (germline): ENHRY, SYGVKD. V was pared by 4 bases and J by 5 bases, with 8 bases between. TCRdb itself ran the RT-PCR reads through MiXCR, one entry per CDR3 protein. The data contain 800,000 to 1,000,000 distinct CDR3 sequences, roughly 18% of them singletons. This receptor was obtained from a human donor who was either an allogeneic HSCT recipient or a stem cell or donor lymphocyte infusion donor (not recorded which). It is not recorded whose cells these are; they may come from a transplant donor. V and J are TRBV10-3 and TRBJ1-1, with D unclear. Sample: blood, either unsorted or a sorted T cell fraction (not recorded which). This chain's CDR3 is CAISGRETEAFF. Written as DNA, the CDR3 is TGTGCCATCAGTGGAAGGGAAACTGAAGCTTTCTTT.